The 14 T cell receptor beta chains given below trace back to one sample, sequenced in a study of T cell responses to AZD1222 COVID-19 vaccine. Profiled with immunoSEQ multiplex PCR; TCRdb holds only in-frame clones, not every one. The sample has 75,000 to 100,000 clones, approximately 86% seen once. Material: peripheral blood, obtained on day 0 of AZD1222 vaccination. The source is an adult in good health.

V and J are TRBV5-5 and TRBJ2-6; no definite D call. There are 16 residues in the CDR3. Germline assignment: CDR1 SGHKS and CDR2 YYEKEE (reference sequence). Deletions cut 2 bases from V and 1 base from J, with 10 bases between. CDR3 DNA sequence: TGTGCCAGCAGCTTTATCCCCTATTCTGGGGCCAACGTCCTGACTTTC. It specifies CASSFIPYSGANVLTF.

The V gene is TRBV5-1, the J gene TRBJ1-4; D is unresolved. The CDR3 runs to 14 residues. Germline V lookup: CDR1 SGHRS, CDR2 YFSETQ. Trimming shortened V by 6 bases and J by 5 bases, and 14 bases separated the two germline ends. The CDR3 loop reads CASTPRMGNEKLFF. Here the CDR3 DNA reads TGCGCCAGCACCCCTCGGATGGGAAATGAAAAACTGTTTTTT.

This sequence joins TRBV11-3 and TRBJ1-1; tentative D call: TRBD1 (5 bases). The CDR3 covers 14 residues. Germline CDR1 is SGHNT and CDR2 is YENEEA. The V gene lost 8 bases and the J gene lost 0 bases, with 13 bases spanning the gap. The CDR3 protein is CASRAGWVNTEAFF. The CDR3 DNA sequence: TGTGCCAGCCGCGCAGGGTGGGTGAACACTGAAGCTTTCTTT.

This clone was observed a few times. The rearrangement uses TRBV7-6 and TRBJ2-7, with 12 bases matching TRBD2. Per the germline V gene, CDR1 is SGHVS and CDR2 is FNYEAQ. This CDR3 region has 15 residues. V lost 5 bases, J lost 5 bases, and 7 bases stayed unmatched. The CDR3 DNA reads as TGTGCCAGCAGCCCAAGACTAGCGGGGGCCCACGAGCAGTACTTC. Protein product: CASSPRLAGAHEQYF.

A few counts support this clone. The gene calls are TRBV4-1 and TRBJ2-7; 7 bases align to TRBD1. V was clipped by 2 bases and J by 8 bases; unmatched bases: 9. CDR3 length: 14 amino acids. CDR1 is MGHRA, CDR2 YSYEKL, per germline. The CDR3 protein is CASSQHGQAEQQYF. For the CDR3, the DNA is TGCGCCAGCAGCCAACATGGACAGGCTGAACAGCAGTACTTC.

The chain links TRBV30 to TRBJ1-4; D is ambiguous. V was shortened by 5 bases and J by 2 bases, with 12 bases between the two germline ends. CDR1 and CDR2 (germline): GTSNPN, SVGIG (reference sequence). This CDR3 comprises 14 residues. CDR3 nucleotide sequence: TGTGCCTGGGGCGGGATCTCCACTAATGAAAAACTGTTTTTT. This encodes CAWGGISTNEKLFF.

Only one count was recorded for this clone. This chain joins TRBV7-2 and TRBJ2-1; 10 bases agree with TRBD1. The CDR3 length is 18 residues. J gave up 3 bases and V 5 bases, and 13 bases lay outside the gene matches. The germline V gene has CDR1 SGHTA and CDR2 FQGNSA. CDR3: CASSVGTGDSRHYNEQFF. The CDR3 region has the DNA TGTGCCAGCAGCGTTGGGACAGGGGATTCCCGGCACTACAATGAGCAGTTCTTC.

The chain combines TRBV12-3 or TRBV12-4 with TRBJ1-2, with unresolved D. The CDR3 has 12 residues. V was shortened by 5 bases and J by 5 bases, with 9 bases between the two germline ends. The CDR3 DNA is TGTGCCAGCAGTCCCTCACTTTATGGCTACACCTTC. Residues: CASSPSLYGYTF.

The chain links TRBV9 to TRBJ1-2; D call uncertain. The CDR3 is 15 amino acids. CDR1 and CDR2 from the germline V gene are SGDLS and YYNGEE. Trimming pared 0 bases from V and 8 bases from J, leaving 17 bases between. CDR3 sequence reads: CASSVDRTDLSGYTF. The CDR3 DNA reads as TGTGCCAGCAGCGTAGACCGGACGGACTTGAGCGGCTACACCTTC. Looking up the rest from reference TRBV9 and TRBJ1-2 gives the full variable domain: DSGVTQTPKHLITATGQRVTLRCSPRSGDLSVYWYQQSLDQGLQFLIQYYNGEERAKGNILERFSAQQFPDLHSELNLSSLELGDSALYFCASSVDRTDLSGYTFGSGTRLTVV.

V and J are TRBV5-1 and TRBJ1-1, with D perhaps TRBD1 (5 bases). V was pared by 3 bases and J by 0 bases, with 12 bases between. In germline, CDR1 is SGHRS, CDR2 YFSETQ. The CDR3 has 15 residues. This chain's CDR3 is CASSSQGDLNTEAFF. DNA for the CDR3: TGCGCCAGCAGCTCGCAAGGGGATCTGAACACTGAAGCTTTCTTT.

This clone was picked up many times. The rearrangement joins TRBV4-2 to TRBJ1-3; 7 bases fit TRBD1. From germline, CDR1 is LGHNA and CDR2 YNFKEQ. J gave up 0 bases and V 0 bases, and 17 bases lay outside the gene matches. The CDR3 is 21 amino acids. CDR3 nucleotides: TGTGCCAGCAGCCAAGAAATGGGGGGACCGGGACAGCTTAGCTCTGGAAACACCATATATTTT. Translated: CASSQEMGGPGQLSSGNTIYF.

The chain has TRBV5-1 and TRBJ2-7, with TRBD1 matching over 7 bases. V trimming: 0 bases; J trimming: 0 bases; junction bases outside the gene matches: 6. Germline CDR1 and CDR2: SGHRS and YFSETQ. The CDR3 has 16 residues. The CDR3 here is CASSLEGTVTSYEQYF. CDR3 bases: TGCGCCAGCAGCTTGGAGGGGACAGTTACCTCCTACGAGCAGTACTTC.

The table lists this clone with a count of one. CDR3 DNA sequence: TGTGCCATCAGCACCGGGACTAGCGGGAGGCTAAACACCGGGGAGCTGTTTTTT. It is translated as CAISTGTSGRLNTGELFF. The chain combines TRBV10-3 with TRBJ2-2; 15 nucleotides line up with TRBD2. Unmatched junction bases numbered 7, after V lost 6 bases and J lost 2 bases. Germline lookup yields CDR1 ENHRY and CDR2 SYGVKD. The CDR3 totals 18 residues.

This chain connects TRBV7-9 to TRBJ2-3; a possible D gene is TRBD1 (6 bases). The germline V and J ends were trimmed by 5 bases and 3 bases, with 18 bases remaining between them. CDR1 is SEHNR and CDR2 is FQNEAQ in the germline V gene (reference sequence). This CDR3 has 16 amino acids. CDR3 protein: CASSPYNDRRTDTQYF. CDR3 DNA sequence: TGTGCCAGCAGCCCCTATAATGACAGGCGAACAGATACGCAGTATTTT.